The 24 T cell receptor beta chains below come from one sample, sequenced in a study of cytotoxic CD8 clonotypes in ibrutinib-treated CLL. The protocol was immunoSEQ multiplex PCR, while the TCRdb copy is restricted to in-frame clones and leaves out a portion. The sample holds tens of thousands of clones, more than 75% seen once. The specimen comprised PBMCs, sampled at disease progression, from a patient treated with ibrutinib. These TCRs come from a human donor with chronic lymphocytic leukemia.

The J gene is TRBJ2-7, the V gene TRBV7-6; 8 nucleotides line up with TRBD1. In germline, CDR1 is SGHVS, CDR2 FNYEAQ. The CDR3 has 13 residues. V lost 5 bases to trimming and J lost 5 bases; unmatched junction nucleotides: 5. The CDR3 coding sequence is TGTGCCAGCAGCCCGGACAGGGCCCACGAGCAGTACTTC. It codes for CASSPDRAHEQYF.

This clone has a handful of counts. The chain couples TRBV6-1 to TRBJ2-1, with 8 nucleotides matching TRBD1. The V and J ends lost 6 bases and 11 bases, in that order; junction bases with no gene match: 3. CDR1 MNHNS and CDR2 SASEGT come from the germline V gene. This CDR3 has 11 residues. The CDR3 coding sequence is TGTGCCAGCAGCACAGGGGGGAAGCAGTTCTTC. It yields the protein CASSTGGKQFF.

This rearrangement joins TRBV18 to TRBJ1-2; TRBD1 might be the D (6 bases). CDR1 and CDR2 (germline): KGHSH, LQKENI. This CDR3 spans 14 amino acids. V was shortened by 2 bases and J by 3 bases, with 10 bases between the two germline ends. CDR3 residues: CASSPKEGDYGYTF. Here the CDR3 DNA reads TGTGCCAGCTCACCAAAGGAGGGGGACTATGGCTACACCTTC.

This chain joins TRBV5-4 and TRBJ1-5; a weak D match, TRBD1 (5 bases). The CDR3 sequence is 13 residues long. Germline V gene data show CDR1 as SGHNT and CDR2 as YYREEE (reference sequence). The germline V and J ends were trimmed by 3 bases and 3 bases, with 7 bases remaining between them. The CDR3 region is CASSSGPNQPQHF. Here the CDR3 DNA reads TGTGCCAGCAGCTCGGGGCCCAATCAGCCCCAGCATTTT.

V usage is TRBV7-6 and J usage is TRBJ1-3, with D perhaps matching TRBD1 (5 bases). Germline V lookup: CDR1 SGHVS, CDR2 FNYEAQ. V was shortened by 1 base and J by 5 bases, with 9 bases between the two germline ends. The CDR3 has 14 residues. CDR3 nucleotide sequence: TGTGCCAGCAGCTTAGACGGACAAAGAAACACCATATATTTT. Protein sequence: CASSLDGQRNTIYF.

The rearrangement links TRBV7-9 to TRBJ2-3, with 8 bases matching TRBD2. The V and J ends lost 1 base and 2 bases, in that order; junction bases with no gene match: 8. Per the germline V gene, CDR1 is SEHNR and CDR2 is FQNEAQ (reference sequence). This CDR3 is built from 17 residues. CDR3 in amino acids: CASSLGGLAGSTDTQYF. CDR3 DNA: TGTGCCAGCAGCTTAGGGGGATTAGCGGGGTCCACAGATACGCAGTATTTT.

The rearrangement uses TRBV4-1 and TRBJ2-1, with D unresolved. With 6 bases removed from V and 0 bases from J, the gap between germline ends came to 9 bases. Germline assignment: CDR1 MGHRA and CDR2 YSYEKL. The CDR3 is 14 residues long. The CDR3 DNA is TGCGCCAGCAGGGGCCCGAGCTCCTACAATGAGCAGTTCTTC. It encodes CASRGPSSYNEQFF.

The chain employs TRBV27 and TRBJ2-7; D is unresolved. Germline CDR1 is MNHEY and CDR2 is SMNVEV (reference sequence). The germline V and J ends were trimmed by 0 bases and 3 bases, with 6 bases remaining between them. The CDR3 consists of 13 residues. The CDR3 is CASSLSVDYEQYF. Here the CDR3 DNA reads TGTGCCAGCAGTTTATCAGTCGACTACGAGCAGTACTTC.

The chain couples TRBV5-1 to TRBJ2-6; a possible D gene is TRBD1 (5 bases). The CDR3 runs to 14 residues. The germline V gene encodes CDR1 SGHRS and CDR2 YFSETQ. Trimming cost V 4 bases and J 4 bases, with 9 bases left between them. The CDR3 sequence: CASSDSGGANVLTF. In DNA form, the CDR3 reads TGCGCCAGCAGCGACAGTGGGGGGGCCAACGTCCTGACTTTC.

The CDR3 nucleotides are TGCGCCAGCAGCCGGATAGGGACAGCCAACTATAATTCACCCCTCCACTTT. It codes for CASSRIGTANYNSPLHF. This chain links TRBV4-1 with TRBJ1-6, with 7 bases that match TRBD1. Germline V gene lookup returns CDR1 MGHRA and CDR2 YSYEKL. CDR3 length equals 17 residues. V lost 4 bases to trimming and J lost 3 bases; unmatched junction nucleotides: 9.

V usage is TRBV7-2 and J usage is TRBJ2-3; D is uncertain. Germline CDR1 reads SGHTA; CDR2 reads FQGNSA. The CDR3 has 12 amino acids. Between the trimmed V and J ends, which lost 5 bases and 1 base, there was a span of 4 bases. The CDR3 DNA reads TGTGCCAGCAGCGGGGGCACAGATACGCAGTATTTT. Amino acid sequence: CASSGGTDTQYF.

The chain has TRBV30 and TRBJ2-1; 12 bases fit TRBD2. V trimming: 7 bases; J trimming: 6 bases; junction bases outside the gene matches: 7. The CDR3 runs to 14 residues. From germline, CDR1 is GTSNPN and CDR2 SVGIG (reference sequence). CDR3 sequence: CAFSGLAGFNEQFF. CDR3 bases: TGTGCCTTCAGCGGACTAGCGGGATTCAATGAGCAGTTCTTC.

V is TRBV6-5 and J is TRBJ2-1, with 9 bases aligning to TRBD1. Germline lookup yields CDR1 MNHEY and CDR2 SVGAGI. Trimming at V came to 8 bases and at J to 5 bases, leaving 1 base not matched to a gene. The CDR3 length is 12 residues. The CDR3 DNA sequence: TGTGCCAGCGGACAGGGGAACAATGAGCAGTTCTTC. It translates to CASGQGNNEQFF.

This clone has just one count. V usage is TRBV5-1 and J usage is TRBJ1-6; no clear D. The germline V gene encodes CDR1 SGHRS and CDR2 YFSETQ. The V end lost 6 bases, the J end lost 1 base, and 11 bases lay between the germline ends. CDR3 length equals 15 residues. The CDR3 nucleotides are TGCGCCAGCAACCCAAGAGGTTCCTATAATTCACCCCTCCACTTT. This gives the protein CASNPRGSYNSPLHF.

The V gene is TRBV18, the J gene TRBJ1-1; maybe TRBD1 (6 bases). Germline CDR1 is KGHSH and CDR2 is LQKENI. Trimming cost V 6 bases and J 5 bases, with 19 bases left between them. The CDR3 contains 15 residues. DNA for the CDR3: TGTGCCAGCTCTCTACGGGGAGGGCAGGGGACTGAAGCTTTCTTT. Translating it yields CASSLRGGQGTEAFF.

The chain couples TRBV7-9 to TRBJ1-6; D is ambiguous. Per germline, CDR1 SEHNR and CDR2 FQNEAQ (reference sequence). The CDR3 spans 14 residues. V was pared by 1 base and J by 4 bases, with 5 bases between. The CDR3 reads CASSLEQYNSPLHF. The CDR3 DNA follows: TGTGCCAGCAGCTTAGAACAGTATAATTCACCCCTCCACTTT.

The chain uses TRBV11-3 and TRBJ2-1; D not resolved. The V end lost 5 bases, the J end lost 2 bases, and 7 bases lay between the germline ends. CDR3 length: 13 amino acids. CDR1 and CDR2 (germline): SGHNT, YENEEA. CDR3 sequence reads: CASSVTPYNEQFF. The CDR3 coding sequence is TGTGCCAGCAGCGTAACACCCTACAATGAGCAGTTCTTC.

The J gene is TRBJ1-4, the V gene TRBV10-1; no clear D. There are 13 residues in the CDR3. Per germline, CDR1 WNHNN and CDR2 SYGVQD (reference sequence). With 4 bases removed from V and 5 bases from J, the gap between germline ends came to 8 bases. The DNA of the CDR3 is TGCGCCAGCAGTGCCCAGGTCAATGAAAAACTGTTTTTT. Translating it yields CASSAQVNEKLFF.

The chain links TRBV28 to TRBJ1-6; the D gene is possibly TRBD1 (6 bases). Germline lookup yields CDR1 MDHEN and CDR2 SYDVKM. The V end was cut by 7 bases, the J end by 8 bases, with 15 bases between. The CDR3 is 14 residues long. The CDR3 loop reads CASTQQGLDSPLHF. CDR3 nucleotides: TGTGCCAGCACTCAACAGGGTTTGGATTCACCCCTCCACTTT.

A remark on this clone: At one of its ends the junction is not consistent with the germline gene, which may arise from a read error. This CDR3 is CASSLGSDTQYF. CDR3 sequence (DNA): TGTGCCAGCAGTTTAGGGTCAGATACGCAGTATTTT. V and J are TRBV11-2 and TRBJ2-3; D is uncertain. The CDR3 consists of 12 residues. The V gene's germline CDR1 is SGHAT and CDR2 FQNNGV.

The J gene is TRBJ2-2, the V gene TRBV30, with a possible D match to TRBD2 (6 bases). The CDR3 totals 15 residues. Trimming removed 1 base from V and 2 bases from J, with 11 bases in between. CDR1 GTSNPN and CDR2 SVGIG come from the germline V gene (reference sequence). The CDR3 DNA sequence: TGTGCCTGGAGTGGTGGCGGGGTTAACACCGGGGAGCTGTTTTTT. Its translation: CAWSGGGVNTGELFF. The full variable domain, its missing parts supplied by reference TRBV30 and TRBJ2-2, is SQTIHQWPATLVQPVGSPLSLECTVEGTSNPNLYWYRQAAGRGLQLLFYSVGIGQISSEVPQNLSASRPQDRQFILSSKKLLLSDSGFYLCAWSGGGVNTGELFFGEGSRLTVL.

J is TRBJ1-1 and V is TRBV27, with 7 nucleotides matching TRBD1. Germline trimming cut 5 bases from V and 4 bases from J; bases unmatched to any gene: 7. Per the germline V gene, CDR1 is MNHEY and CDR2 is SMNVEV (reference sequence). The CDR3 extends over 14 amino acids. CDR3 coding DNA: TGTGCCAGCAGTATACAGGGGCGAGGCACTGAAGCTTTCTTT. It specifies CASSIQGRGTEAFF.

The chain employs TRBV5-4 and TRBJ1-6, with a tentative D call TRBD1 (6 bases). CDR3 size: 15 residues. Trimming cost V 0 bases and J 6 bases, with 10 bases left between them. Per the germline V gene, CDR1 is SGHNT and CDR2 is YYREEE (reference sequence). CDR3 nucleotides: TGTGCCAGCAGCTTGGATACAGGGTTTAATTCACCCCTCCACTTT. It is translated as CASSLDTGFNSPLHF.

The chain carries TRBV5-8 and TRBJ2-2; 9 nucleotides agree with TRBD1. The CDR3 is made up of 16 amino acids. Trimming removed 0 bases from V and 6 bases from J; junction bases left unmatched: 6. The germline V gene has CDR1 SGHTS and CDR2 YDEGEE. CDR3 loop: CASSLEGTGTAGELFF. The CDR3 nucleotides are TGTGCCAGCAGCTTGGAAGGGACAGGGACTGCCGGGGAGCTGTTTTTT.